A single TCR beta chain is shown here with its context. Its matching antigen is unknown. This CDR3 has 15 amino acids. V dropped 2 bases and J dropped 0; count of bases not matched to a gene: 2. Germline assignment: CDR1 LGHNA and CDR2 YNFKEQ. PCR was performed using 60 Vbeta and 13 Jbeta primers. Generated by immunoSEQ multiplex PCR, the TCRdb table keeps only in-frame clones and is missing some. The data show approximately 84,000 clones, more than 60% seen once. This specimen belongs to a study of cytomegalovirus exposure and HLA in healthy donors. Study-wide points: A missense variant in DCLRE1C was later tied to TCR beta V- and J-gene trimming. An analysis done earlier found most TCR beta V segments productive about 87% or about 30% of the time.

Sequenced input: PBMCs. V gene TRBV4-2 combines with J gene TRBJ2-3, with 7 bases fitting TRBD2. The source is a man aged 35 to 55 in good health and CMV-seronegative. The CDR3 bases are TGTGCCAGCAGCCAACAAGCGGGGAGCACAGATACGCAGTATTTT. It codes for CASSQQAGSTDTQYF.